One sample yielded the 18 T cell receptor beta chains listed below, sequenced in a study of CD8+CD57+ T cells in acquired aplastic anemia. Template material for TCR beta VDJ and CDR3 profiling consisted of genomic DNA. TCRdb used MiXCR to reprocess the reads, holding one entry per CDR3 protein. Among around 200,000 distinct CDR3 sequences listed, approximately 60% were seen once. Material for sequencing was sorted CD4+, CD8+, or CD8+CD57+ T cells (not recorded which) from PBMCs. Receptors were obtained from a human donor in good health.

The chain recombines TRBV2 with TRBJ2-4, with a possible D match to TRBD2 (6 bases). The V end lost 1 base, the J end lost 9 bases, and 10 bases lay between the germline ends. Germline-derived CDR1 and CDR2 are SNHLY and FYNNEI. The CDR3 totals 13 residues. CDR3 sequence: CASSEEVEGIQYF. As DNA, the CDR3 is TGTGCCAGCAGTGAAGAAGTGGAGGGCATTCAGTACTTC.

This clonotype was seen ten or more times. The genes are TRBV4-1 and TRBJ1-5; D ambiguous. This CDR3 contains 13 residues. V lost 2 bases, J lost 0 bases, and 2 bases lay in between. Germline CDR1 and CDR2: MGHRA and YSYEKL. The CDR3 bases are TGCGCCAGCAGCCAAAATAGCAATCAGCCCCAGCATTTT. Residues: CASSQNSNQPQHF.

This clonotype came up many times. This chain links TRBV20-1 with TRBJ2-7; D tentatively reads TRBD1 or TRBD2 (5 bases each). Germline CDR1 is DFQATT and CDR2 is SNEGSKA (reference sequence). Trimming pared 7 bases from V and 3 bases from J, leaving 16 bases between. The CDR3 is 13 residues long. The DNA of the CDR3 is TGCAGTGGGGACCCCGGAACCGGCTACGAGCAGTACTTC. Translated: CSGDPGTGYEQYF.

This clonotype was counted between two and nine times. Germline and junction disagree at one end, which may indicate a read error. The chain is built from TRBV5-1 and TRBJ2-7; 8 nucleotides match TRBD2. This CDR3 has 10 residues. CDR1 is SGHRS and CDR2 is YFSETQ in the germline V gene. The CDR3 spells CASSFGGGFF. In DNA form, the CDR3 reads TGCGCCAGCAGCTTCGGGGGGGGATTCTTC.

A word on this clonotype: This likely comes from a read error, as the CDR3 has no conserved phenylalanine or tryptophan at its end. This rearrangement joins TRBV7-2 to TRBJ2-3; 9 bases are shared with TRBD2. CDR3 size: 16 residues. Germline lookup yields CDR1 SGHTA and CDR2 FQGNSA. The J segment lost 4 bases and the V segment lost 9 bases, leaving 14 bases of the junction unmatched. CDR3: CARSPNGRGGSDTQYS. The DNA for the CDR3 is TGTGCCAGAAGCCCGAACGGGCGGGGGGGCTCAGATACGCAGTATTCT.

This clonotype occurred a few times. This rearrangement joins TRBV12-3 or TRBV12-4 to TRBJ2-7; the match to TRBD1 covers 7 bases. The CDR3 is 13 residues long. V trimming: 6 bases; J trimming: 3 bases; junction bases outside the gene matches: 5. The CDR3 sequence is CASSPGQIYEQYF. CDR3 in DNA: TGTGCCAGCAGCCCGGGACAGATCTACGAGCAGTACTTC.

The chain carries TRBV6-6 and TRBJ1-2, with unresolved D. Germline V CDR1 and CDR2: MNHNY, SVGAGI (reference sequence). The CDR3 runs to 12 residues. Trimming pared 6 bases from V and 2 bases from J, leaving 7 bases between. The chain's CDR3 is CASRKGNYGYTF. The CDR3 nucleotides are TGTGCCAGCAGAAAGGGCAACTATGGCTACACCTTC.

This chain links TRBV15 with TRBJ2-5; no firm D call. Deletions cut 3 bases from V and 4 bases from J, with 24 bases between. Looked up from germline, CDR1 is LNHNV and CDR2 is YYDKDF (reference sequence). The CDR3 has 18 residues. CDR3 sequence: CATSSVLARLGWGETQYF. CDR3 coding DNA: TGTGCCACCAGCAGCGTCCTCGCCCGGTTGGGGTGGGGAGAGACCCAGTACTTC.

The CDR3: CASSLRDFYNEQFF. CDR3 DNA sequence: TGTGCCAGCAGCTTACGGGACTTTTACAATGAGCAGTTCTTC. V is TRBV7-2 and J is TRBJ2-1; tentative D call: TRBD2 (6 bases). CDR3 length equals 14 residues. Trimming left V 2 bases short and J 4 bases short, with 9 bases between. CDR1 is SGHTA and CDR2 is FQGNSA in the germline V gene.

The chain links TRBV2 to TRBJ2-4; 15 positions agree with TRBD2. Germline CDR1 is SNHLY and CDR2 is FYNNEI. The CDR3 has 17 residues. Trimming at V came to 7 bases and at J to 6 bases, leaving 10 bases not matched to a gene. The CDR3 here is CASTSLRTSGRGNIQYF. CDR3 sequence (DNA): TGTGCCAGCACCTCCCTTCGGACTAGCGGGAGGGGAAACATTCAGTACTTC.

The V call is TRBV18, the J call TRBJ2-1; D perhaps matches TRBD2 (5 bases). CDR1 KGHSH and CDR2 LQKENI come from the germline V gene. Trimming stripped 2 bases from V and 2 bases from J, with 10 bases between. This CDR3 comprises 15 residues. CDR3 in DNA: TGTGCCAGCTCACCAAACGGGATTCCCTACAATGAGCAGTTCTTC. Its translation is CASSPNGIPYNEQFF. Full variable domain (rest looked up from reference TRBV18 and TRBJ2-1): NAGVMQNPRHLVRRRGQEARLRCSPMKGHSHVYWYRQLPEEGLKFMVYLQKENIIDESGMPKERFSAEFPKEGPSILRIQQVVRGDSAAYFCASSPNGIPYNEQFFGPGTRLTVL.

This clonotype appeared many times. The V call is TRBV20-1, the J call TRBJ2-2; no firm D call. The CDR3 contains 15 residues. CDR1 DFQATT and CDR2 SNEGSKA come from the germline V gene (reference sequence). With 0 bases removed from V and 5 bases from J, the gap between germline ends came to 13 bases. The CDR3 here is CSARDPPITTGELFF. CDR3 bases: TGCAGTGCTAGAGATCCACCAATAACAACCGGGGAGCTGTTTTTT.

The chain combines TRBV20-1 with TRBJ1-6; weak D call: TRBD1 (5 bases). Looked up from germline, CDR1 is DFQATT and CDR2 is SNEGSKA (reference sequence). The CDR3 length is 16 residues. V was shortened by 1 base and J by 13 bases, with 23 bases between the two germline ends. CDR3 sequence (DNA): TGCAGTGCTAGAGGGTCGATCGGGGGACTGCCGGTTCCCCTCCACTTT. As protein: CSARGSIGGLPVPLHF.

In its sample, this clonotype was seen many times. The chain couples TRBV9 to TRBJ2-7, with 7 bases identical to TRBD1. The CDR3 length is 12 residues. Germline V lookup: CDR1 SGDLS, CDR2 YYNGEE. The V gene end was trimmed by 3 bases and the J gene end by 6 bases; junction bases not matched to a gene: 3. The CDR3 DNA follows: TGTGCCAGCAGCGCCACAGGGGCCGAGCAGTACTTC. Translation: CASSATGAEQYF.

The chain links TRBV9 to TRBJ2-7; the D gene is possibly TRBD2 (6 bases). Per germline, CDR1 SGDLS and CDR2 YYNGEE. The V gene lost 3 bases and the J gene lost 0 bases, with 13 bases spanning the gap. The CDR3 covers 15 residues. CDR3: CASSESGGSSYEQYF. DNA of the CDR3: TGTGCCAGCAGCGAAAGCGGAGGGAGCTCCTACGAGCAGTACTTC.

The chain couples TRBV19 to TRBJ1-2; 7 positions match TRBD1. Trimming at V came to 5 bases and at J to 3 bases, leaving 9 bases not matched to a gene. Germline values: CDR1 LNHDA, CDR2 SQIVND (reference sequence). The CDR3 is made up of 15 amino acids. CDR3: CASSPSTGPHYGYTF. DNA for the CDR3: TGTGCCAGTAGTCCCTCGACAGGGCCTCACTATGGCTACACCTTC.

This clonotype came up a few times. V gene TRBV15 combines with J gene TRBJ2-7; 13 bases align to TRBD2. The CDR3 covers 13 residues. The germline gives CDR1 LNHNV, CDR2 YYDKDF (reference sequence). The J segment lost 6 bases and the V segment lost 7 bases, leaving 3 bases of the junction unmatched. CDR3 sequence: CATILAGGPEQYF. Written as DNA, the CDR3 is TGTGCCACCATACTAGCGGGAGGGCCCGAGCAGTACTTC.

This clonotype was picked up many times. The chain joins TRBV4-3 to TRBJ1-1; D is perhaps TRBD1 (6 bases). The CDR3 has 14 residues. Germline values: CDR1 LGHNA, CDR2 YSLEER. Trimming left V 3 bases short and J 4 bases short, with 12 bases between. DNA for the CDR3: TGCGCCAGCAGCCAGACAGGTTTGGGCACTGAAGCTTTCTTT. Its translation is CASSQTGLGTEAFF.